This is a list of T cell receptor beta chains from one sample in a study of T cells after posttransplantation cyclophosphamide. Assay: immunoSEQ multiplex PCR; the TCRdb copy retains only in-frame clones and omits some. The repertoire holds around 22,000 clones, with roughly 90% as singletons. The material was PBMCs, obtained after an allogeneic stem cell transplant with a calcineurin inhibitor and methotrexate. These receptor sequences come from a female patient aged 50-59 years who received an allogeneic stem cell transplant from an unrelated donor, was CMV-positive, and had chronic GVHD only. Some T cells may be the graft donor's. The CDR3 runs from the conserved cysteine through the conserved F or W. A D gene is named only where the DNA matches it firmly. Size values are once, few and many counts, or a class for expanded clones, and some rows have none.

TRBD1,NA,TRBV4-2,TRBJ2-3,CASSQDIRGRGKTDTQYF,TGTGCCAGCAGCCAAGATATTAGGGGCAGGGGGAAGACAGATACGCAGTATTTT
TRBD2,NA,TRBV28,TRBJ2-1,CASRSNPGRASYNEQFF,TGTGCCAGCAGGTCTAATCCAGGGAGGGCATCCTACAATGAGCAGTTCTTC
TRBD1,NA,TRBV5-4,TRBJ2-7,CASSQDGRQGSREQYF,TGTGCCAGCAGCCAAGATGGTAGACAGGGATCGCGGGAGCAGTACTTC
TRBD1,NA,TRBV4-1,TRBJ1-1,CASSQRGQGGTEAFF,TGCGCCAGCAGCCAGCGAGGACAGGGAGGGACTGAAGCTTTCTTT
TRBD1,NA,TRBV5-1,TRBJ2-7,CASSWNRDSESYEQYF,TGCGCCAGCAGCTGGAACCGGGACAGCGAATCCTACGAGCAGTACTTC
NA,NA,TRBV7-2,TRBJ1-2,CASSSISLGSYGYTF,TGTGCCAGCAGCTCCATTAGCCTCGGGAGCTATGGCTACACCTTC
TRBD2,NA,TRBV5-1,TRBJ2-7,CASSAGLAGGTPYEQYF,TGCGCCAGCAGCGCGGGACTAGCGGGAGGAACCCCCTACGAGCAGTACTTC
TRBD2,NA,TRBV4-1,TRBJ2-7,CASSQDPNWLAVSSSYEQYF,TGCGCCAGCAGCCAAGATCCTAATTGGCTAGCGGTATCGTCCTCCTACGAGCAGTACTTC
NA,once,TRBV27,TRBJ1-1,CASSSLPRRAGTEAFF,TGTGCCAGCAGCTCCCTCCCCCGGAGAGCGGGAACTGAAGCTTTCTTT
NA,once,TRBV2,TRBJ2-4,CASSEGTSLAKNIQYF,TGTGCCAGCAGTGAAGGCACTAGTCTAGCCAAAAACATTCAGTACTTC